These T cell receptor beta chains were read from a single sample in a study of shared clonotypes between healthy human individuals. TCRdb's copy holds only in-frame clones and misses some; the assay was immunoSEQ multiplex PCR. The sample contains some 380,000 clones, about 96% of which appear only once. The sequencing input was memory CD8+ T cells sorted from blood. All receptors come from a man under 40 in good health. The conserved cysteine and the conserved F or W are not part of the CDR3 here. The D gene is left open where the match is weak.

D,V,length,CDR3
NA,TRBV28,12,ASNLGLLTGELF
TRBD1,TRBV6-5,13,ASSYRGQGAHEQY
NA,TRBV28,12,ASSSGRLSYGYT
TRBD2,TRBV9,14,ASSAKTSGSQETQY
TRBD2,TRBV25-1,12,ASRLAGVGETQY
TRBD2,TRBV27,19,ASSLRNGWGTSGRSSNEQF
NA,TRBV29-1,10,SVRDTNYGYT
NA,TRBV7-9,13,ASSSGTDHTDTQY
TRBD2,TRBV7-2,13,ASSLGLGLAAEQY
NA,TRBV10-3,12,AISESWENQPQH
NA,TRBV6-1,14,ASSELMGFSGNTIY
NA,TRBV10-3,10,AISAGGETQY
TRBD1,TRBV28,12,ASSASGGITEAF
TRBD2,TRBV5-4,13,ASSFPAGVGNEQF
NA,TRBV4-1,12,ASSQNFWNTEAF